This T cell receptor beta chain appears in the sequencing data of a study of glioma-infiltrating T cells after dendritic cell vaccination. Overall study context: Samples are from glioblastoma patients in Phase I and II dendritic cell vaccine trials. At biweekly intervals, patients got three intradermal dendritic cell vaccine injections.

Method: immunoSEQ multiplex PCR; TCRdb's copy keeps in-frame clones and lacks some. In the table there are about 99,000 clones, roughly 76% of which are singletons. The CDR3 is 15 residues long. Germline CDR1 reads WNHNN; CDR2 reads SYGVQD (reference sequence). V was trimmed by 6 bases and J by 1 base, leaving 14 bases between them. Notes on this clone: As yet, its antigen is unknown.

No glioblastoma patient carried an isocitrate dehydrogenase mutation. Overall study findings and caveats: Estimated pretreatment TIL content predicted outcome after dendritic cell vaccination.

This sample comprised blood, obtained before dendritic cell vaccination. The gene calls are TRBV10-1 and TRBJ2-3; tentatively, D is TRBD1 (5 bases). The origin of this receptor is a human donor with glioblastoma. The CDR3 here is CASRGASTGTDTQYF. The CDR3 DNA follows: TGCGCCAGCAGAGGGGCATCAACGGGCACAGATACGCAGTATTTT.